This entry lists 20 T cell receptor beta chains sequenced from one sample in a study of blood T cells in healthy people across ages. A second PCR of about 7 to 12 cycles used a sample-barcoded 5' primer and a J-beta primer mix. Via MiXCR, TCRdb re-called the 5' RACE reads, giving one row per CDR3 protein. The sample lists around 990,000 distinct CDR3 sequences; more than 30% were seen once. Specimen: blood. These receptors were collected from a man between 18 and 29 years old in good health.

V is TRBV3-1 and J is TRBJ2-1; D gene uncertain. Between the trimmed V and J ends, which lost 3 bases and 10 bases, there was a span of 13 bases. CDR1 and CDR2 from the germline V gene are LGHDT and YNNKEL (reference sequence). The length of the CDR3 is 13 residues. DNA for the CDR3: TGTGCCAGCAGCCAGAACGAGCTCTACGAGCAGTTCTTC. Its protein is CASSQNELYEQFF.

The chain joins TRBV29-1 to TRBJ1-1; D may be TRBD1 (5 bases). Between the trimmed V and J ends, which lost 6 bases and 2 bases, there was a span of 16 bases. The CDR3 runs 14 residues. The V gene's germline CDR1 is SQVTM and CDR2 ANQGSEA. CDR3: CSVPTGTSNTEAFF. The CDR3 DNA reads TGCAGCGTACCCACCGGGACTTCAAACACTGAAGCTTTCTTT.

CDR3: CASSGGYQLHGYTF. The CDR3 region has the DNA TGTGCCAGCAGCGGGGGATACCAATTGCATGGCTACACCTTC. The rearrangement joins TRBV9 to TRBJ1-2, with no clear D. The V end lost 3 bases, the J end lost 6 bases, and 15 bases lay between the germline ends. Germline values: CDR1 SGDLS, CDR2 YYNGEE. The length of the CDR3 is 14 residues.

The CDR3 DNA follows: TGCGCCAGCAGCTTGGACAGGGAAATTGGTGGCTACACCTTC. It yields the protein CASSLDREIGGYTF. The chain carries TRBV5-1 and TRBJ1-2; weak D call: TRBD1 (6 bases). Trimming removed 0 bases from V and 7 bases from J, with 13 bases in between. CDR3 size: 14 residues. Looked up from germline, CDR1 is SGHRS and CDR2 is YFSETQ.

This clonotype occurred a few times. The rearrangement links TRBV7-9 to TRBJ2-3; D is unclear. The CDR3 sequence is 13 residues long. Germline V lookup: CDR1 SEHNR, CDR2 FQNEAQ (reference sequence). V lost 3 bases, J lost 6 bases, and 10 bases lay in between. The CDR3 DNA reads TGTGCCAGCAGCTTCTTACCCGTGGATACGCAGTATTTT. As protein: CASSFLPVDTQYF.

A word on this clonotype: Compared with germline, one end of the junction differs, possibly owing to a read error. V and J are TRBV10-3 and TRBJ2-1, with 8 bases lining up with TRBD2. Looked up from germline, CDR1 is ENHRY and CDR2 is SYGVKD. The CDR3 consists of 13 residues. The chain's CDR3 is CAVRRGGPSEQFF. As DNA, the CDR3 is TGTGCCGTCAGACGCGGGGGGCCCAGTGAGCAGTTCTTC.

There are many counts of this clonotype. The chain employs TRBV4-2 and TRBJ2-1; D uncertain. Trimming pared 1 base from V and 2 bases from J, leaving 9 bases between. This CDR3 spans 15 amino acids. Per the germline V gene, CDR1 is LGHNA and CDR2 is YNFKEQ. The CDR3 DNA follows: TGTGCCAGCAGCCAAGGCGGTTTTACCTACAATGAGCAGTTCTTC. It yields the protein CASSQGGFTYNEQFF.

The CDR3 region is CASSHDGPYGYTF. In DNA, the CDR3 is TGTGCCAGCAGTCATGACGGACCATATGGCTACACCTTC. The chain links TRBV12-3 or TRBV12-4 to TRBJ1-2; D is uncertain. The CDR3 totals 13 residues. V was shortened by 5 bases and J by 5 bases, with 12 bases between the two germline ends.

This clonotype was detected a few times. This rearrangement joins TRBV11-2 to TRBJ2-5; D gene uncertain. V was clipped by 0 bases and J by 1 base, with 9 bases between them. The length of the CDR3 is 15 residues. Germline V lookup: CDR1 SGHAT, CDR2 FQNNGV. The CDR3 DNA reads TGTGCCAGCAGCTTAGATCATCCGCCCCAAGAGACCCAGTACTTC. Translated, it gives CASSLDHPPQETQYF.

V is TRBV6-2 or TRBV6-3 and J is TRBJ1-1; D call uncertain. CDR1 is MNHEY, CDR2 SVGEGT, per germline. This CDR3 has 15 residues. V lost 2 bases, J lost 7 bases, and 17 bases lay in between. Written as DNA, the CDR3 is TGTGCCAGCAGTTACCCGAGTCTTCCGGGAGGTGAAGCTTTCTTT. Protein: CASSYPSLPGGEAFF.

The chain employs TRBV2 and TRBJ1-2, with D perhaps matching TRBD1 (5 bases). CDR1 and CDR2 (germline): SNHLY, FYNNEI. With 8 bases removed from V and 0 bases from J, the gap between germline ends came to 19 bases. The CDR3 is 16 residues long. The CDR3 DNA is TGTGCCAGCCCAAAAGGGGTAGGGCGACCTAACTATGGCTACACCTTC. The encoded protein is CASPKGVGRPNYGYTF.

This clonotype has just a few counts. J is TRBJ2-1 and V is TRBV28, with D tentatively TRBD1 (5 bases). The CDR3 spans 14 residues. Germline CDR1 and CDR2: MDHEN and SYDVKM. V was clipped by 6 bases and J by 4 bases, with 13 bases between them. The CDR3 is CASSLPDTYNEQFF. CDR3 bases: TGTGCCAGCAGCCTCCCGGACACTTACAATGAGCAGTTCTTC.

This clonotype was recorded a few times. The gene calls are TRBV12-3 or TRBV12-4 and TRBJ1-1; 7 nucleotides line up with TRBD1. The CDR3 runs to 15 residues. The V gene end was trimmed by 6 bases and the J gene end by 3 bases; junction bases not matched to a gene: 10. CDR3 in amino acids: CASSSRQGGDTEAFF. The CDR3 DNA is TGTGCCAGCAGCTCCCGACAGGGTGGGGACACTGAAGCTTTCTTT.

This CDR3 reads CASKGFKFTDTQYF. The DNA for the CDR3 is TGTGCCAGTAAGGGCTTCAAGTTCACAGATACGCAGTATTTT. J is TRBJ2-3 and V is TRBV19; D unclear. The CDR3 spans 14 residues. The germline V gene encodes CDR1 LNHDA and CDR2 SQIVND (reference sequence). Trimming cost V 7 bases and J 2 bases, with 13 bases left between them.

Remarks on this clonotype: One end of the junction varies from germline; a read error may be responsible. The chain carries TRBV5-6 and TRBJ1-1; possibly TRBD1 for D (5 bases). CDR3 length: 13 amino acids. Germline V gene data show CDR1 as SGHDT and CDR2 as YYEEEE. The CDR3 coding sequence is TGTGCCAGCACCTTGGGGGAGAACACTGAAGCTTTCTTT. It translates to CASTLGENTEAFF.

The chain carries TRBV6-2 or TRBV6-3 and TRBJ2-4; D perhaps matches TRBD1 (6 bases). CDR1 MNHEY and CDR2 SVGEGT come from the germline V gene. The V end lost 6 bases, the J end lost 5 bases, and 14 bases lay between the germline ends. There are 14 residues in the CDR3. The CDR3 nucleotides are TGTGCCAGCAGGGACTTAAGGACAGAAAACATTCAGTACTTC. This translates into CASRDLRTENIQYF.

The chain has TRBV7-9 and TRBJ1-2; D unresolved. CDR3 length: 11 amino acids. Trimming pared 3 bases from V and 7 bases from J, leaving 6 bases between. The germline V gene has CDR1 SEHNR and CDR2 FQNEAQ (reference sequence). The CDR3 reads CASSLTAGYTF. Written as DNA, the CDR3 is TGTGCCAGCAGCTTGACGGCTGGCTACACCTTC.

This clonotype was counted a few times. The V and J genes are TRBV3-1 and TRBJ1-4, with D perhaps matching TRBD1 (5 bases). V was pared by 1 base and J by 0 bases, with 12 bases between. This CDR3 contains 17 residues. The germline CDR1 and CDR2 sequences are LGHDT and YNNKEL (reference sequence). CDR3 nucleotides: TGTGCCAGCAGCCAAGTAGGGGACTATGCAACTAATGAAAAACTGTTTTTT. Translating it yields CASSQVGDYATNEKLFF. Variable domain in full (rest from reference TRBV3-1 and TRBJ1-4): DTAVSQTPKYLVTQMGNDKSIKCEQNLGHDTMYWYKQDSKKFLKIMFSYNNKELIINETVPNRFSPKSPDKAHLNLHINSLELGDSAVYFCASSQVGDYATNEKLFFGSGTQLSVL.

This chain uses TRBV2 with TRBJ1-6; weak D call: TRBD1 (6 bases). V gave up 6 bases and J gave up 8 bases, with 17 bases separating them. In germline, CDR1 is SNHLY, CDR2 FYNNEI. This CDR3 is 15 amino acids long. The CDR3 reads CASRGRTGFDSPLHF. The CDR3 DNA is TGTGCCAGCAGGGGTCGAACAGGGTTTGATTCACCCCTCCACTTT.

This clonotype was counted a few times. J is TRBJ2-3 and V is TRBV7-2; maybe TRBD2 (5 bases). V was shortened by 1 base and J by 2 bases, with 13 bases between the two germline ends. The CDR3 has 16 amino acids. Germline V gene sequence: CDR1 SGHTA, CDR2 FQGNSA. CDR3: CASSLGKGGNTDTQYF. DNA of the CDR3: TGTGCCAGCAGCTTAGGTAAAGGAGGAAACACAGATACGCAGTATTTT.